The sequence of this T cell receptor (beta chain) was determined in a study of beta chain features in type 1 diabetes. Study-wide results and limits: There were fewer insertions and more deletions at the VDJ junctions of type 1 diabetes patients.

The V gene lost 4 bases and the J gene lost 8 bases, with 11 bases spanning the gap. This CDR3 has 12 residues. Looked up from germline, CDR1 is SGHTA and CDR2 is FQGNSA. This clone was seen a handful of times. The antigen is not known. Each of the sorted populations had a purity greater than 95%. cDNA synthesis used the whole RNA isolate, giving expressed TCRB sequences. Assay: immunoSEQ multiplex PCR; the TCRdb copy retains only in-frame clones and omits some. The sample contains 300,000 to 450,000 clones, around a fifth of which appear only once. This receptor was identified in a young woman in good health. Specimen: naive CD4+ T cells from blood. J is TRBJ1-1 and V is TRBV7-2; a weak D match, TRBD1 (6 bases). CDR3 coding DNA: TGTGCCAGCAGCTCAGACAGGAAAGAAGCTTTCTTT. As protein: CASSSDRKEAFF.